One sample yielded the 7 T cell receptor beta chains listed below, sequenced in a study of cytomegalovirus exposure and HLA in healthy donors. This table comes from immunoSEQ multiplex PCR, and its TCRdb copy is limited to in-frame clones, with some not included. Of some 66,000 clones listed, 95% to 98% are singletons. The source material was PBMCs. These receptors were taken from a woman aged 18-29 years in good health and CMV-seropositive.

A single count supports this clone. The chain joins TRBV6-5 to TRBJ1-2, with D tentatively TRBD1 (6 bases). The CDR3 totals 13 residues. V lost 8 bases and J 4 bases, leaving 14 bases between the germline ends. Looked up from germline, CDR1 is MNHEY and CDR2 is SVGAGI. DNA of the CDR3: TGTGCCAGCCTGAGGGGGTCGGGCTATGGCTACACCTTC. Encoded protein: CASLRGSGYGYTF.

The V gene is TRBV19, the J gene TRBJ1-4, with TRBD1 matching over 8 bases. V lost 6 bases to trimming and J lost 5 bases; unmatched junction nucleotides: 8. The germline CDR1 and CDR2 sequences are LNHDA and SQIVND (reference sequence). The CDR3 is 15 residues long. CDR3 sequence reads: CASSPNRGANEKLFF. The CDR3 DNA sequence: TGTGCCAGTAGCCCAAACAGGGGGGCAAATGAAAAACTGTTTTTT.

The chain joins TRBV27 to TRBJ2-7; TRBD2 matches 7 bases. V was pared by 5 bases and J by 0 bases, with 1 base of the junction left unmatched. Per the germline V gene, CDR1 is MNHEY and CDR2 is SMNVEV (reference sequence). The CDR3 is made up of 13 amino acids. In DNA, the CDR3 is TGTGCCAGCAGTGGGGACTACTCCTACGAGCAGTACTTC. This encodes CASSGDYSYEQYF.

The rearrangement links TRBV6-5 to TRBJ2-1; D gene ambiguous. CDR3 length: 16 amino acids. Germline V gives CDR1 MNHEY, CDR2 SVGAGI. V gave up 0 bases and J gave up 1 base, with 10 bases separating them. The CDR3 spells CASSYSVEPSYNEQFF. The CDR3 DNA reads TGTGCCAGCAGTTACTCCGTAGAGCCGTCCTACAATGAGCAGTTCTTC.

The gene calls are TRBV10-3 and TRBJ1-2, with TRBD1 matching over 9 bases. Looked up from germline, CDR1 is ENHRY and CDR2 is SYGVKD. V dropped 5 bases and J dropped 3; count of bases not matched to a gene: 7. This CDR3 has 15 residues. The CDR3 sequence: CAISYRDRVDYGYTF. DNA for the CDR3: TGTGCCATCAGTTACCGGGACAGGGTGGACTATGGCTACACCTTC.

V and J are TRBV4-1 and TRBJ2-1; weak D call: TRBD2 (5 bases). CDR1 and CDR2 from the germline V gene are MGHRA and YSYEKL. The CDR3 extends over 14 amino acids. Trimming removed 3 bases at V and 5 bases at J, with 11 bases between. The DNA of the CDR3 is TGCGCCAGCAGCCACCGCGGGCTCGACAATGAGCAGTTCTTC. Amino acids: CASSHRGLDNEQFF.

The genes are TRBV6-6 and TRBJ2-7; tentatively, D is TRBD2 (5 bases). The CDR3 has 14 residues. V dropped 6 bases and J dropped 5 bases, with 17 bases sitting between them. Germline assignment: CDR1 MNHNY and CDR2 SVGAGI (reference sequence). CDR3 region: CASSLGFGMNEQYF. The CDR3 nucleotides are TGTGCCAGCAGCCTCGGGTTCGGGATGAACGAGCAGTACTTC.